These 8 T cell receptor beta chains were sequenced from one sample in a study of blood T cells in healthy people across ages. Primers used in a second PCR of roughly 7 to 12 cycles were a sample-barcoded 5' primer and a J-beta primer mix. TCRdb re-called the 5' RACE reads through MiXCR, storing one row per CDR3 protein. The sample records almost 300,000 distinct CDR3 sequences, 25% to 30% being singletons. Sequencing input: blood. Receptors originate from a woman between 70 and 85 years old in good health.

The rearrangement uses TRBV12-3 or TRBV12-4 and TRBJ1-4; unclear D gene. V lost 5 bases to trimming and J lost 1 base, with 8 bases between them. The CDR3 length is 14 residues. CDR3 amino acids: CASSHGETNEKLFF. The DNA of the CDR3 is TGTGCCAGCAGTCACGGCGAAACTAATGAAAAACTGTTTTTT.

This clonotype was picked up a small number of times. The rearrangement uses TRBV5-1 and TRBJ2-3; 12 bases line up with TRBD2. V lost 3 bases and J lost 2; bases outside the gene matches: 1. The V gene's germline CDR1 is SGHRS and CDR2 YFSETQ. The length of the CDR3 is 15 residues. The CDR3 DNA reads as TGCGCCAGCAGCTCTAGCGGGAGGGCCACAGATACGCAGTATTTT. Its protein product is CASSSSGRATDTQYF.

The rearrangement uses TRBV5-7 and TRBJ2-4; D is uncertain. TRBV5-7 is noted as an ORF with a role that remains uncertain. V gave up 4 bases and J gave up 0 bases, with 8 bases separating them. The CDR3 consists of 14 residues. CDR3 nucleotides: TGTGCCAGCAGCCGCGCCCTAGCCAAAAACATTCAGTACTTC. Translated: CASSRALAKNIQYF.

This clonotype was seen ten or more times. The chain employs TRBV20-1 and TRBJ2-1; D unresolved. The CDR3 sequence is 11 residues long. V was shortened by 3 bases and J by 8 bases, with 8 bases between the two germline ends. Germline-derived CDR1 and CDR2 are DFQATT and SNEGSKA (reference sequence). The CDR3 sequence: CSARYIDEQFF. The DNA for the CDR3 is TGCAGTGCTAGGTATATTGATGAGCAGTTCTTC.

This chain uses TRBV5-1 with TRBJ2-1; D gene unclear. Germline CDR1 SGHRS, CDR2 YFSETQ. The CDR3 is 14 residues long. V lost 6 bases and J lost 0, with 10 bases in between. The CDR3 loop is CASMAESSYNEQFF. DNA of the CDR3: TGCGCCAGCATGGCAGAAAGCTCCTACAATGAGCAGTTCTTC.

Many counts were recorded for this clonotype. The gene calls are TRBV29-1 and TRBJ1-1; D may be TRBD1 (6 bases). The CDR3 sequence is 12 residues long. Per the germline V gene, CDR1 is SQVTM and CDR2 is ANQGSEA. V gave up 5 bases and J gave up 1 base, with 8 bases separating them. The CDR3 reads CSVTDRNTEAFF. The CDR3 DNA reads as TGCAGCGTTACGGACAGGAACACTGAAGCTTTCTTT.

This clonotype turned up a few times. The V gene is TRBV5-6, the J gene TRBJ2-3; the D is unclear. Trimming pared 1 base from V and 2 bases from J, leaving 8 bases between. Germline CDR1 is SGHDT and CDR2 is YYEEEE. The CDR3 loop spans 14 amino acids. CDR3 amino acids: CASSLFSTTDTQYF. As DNA, the CDR3 is TGTGCCAGCAGCTTGTTCTCCACCACAGATACGCAGTATTTT.

J is TRBJ2-2 and V is TRBV12-3 or TRBV12-4; 7 bases are shared with TRBD1. The CDR3 consists of 16 residues. V shed 5 bases and J 0 bases; nucleotides not matched to a gene: 6. DNA of the CDR3: TGTGCCAGCAGTCCTCTAGGGACAGCGAACACCGGGGAGCTGTTTTTT. It codes for CASSPLGTANTGELFF.